This TCR beta chain was sequenced during a study of Ad26.COV2.S vaccination and SARS-CoV-2 variants. The sample's treatment: about 20 received Ad26.COV2.S at low or high dose, single or two shots; 5 received placebo; per-sample allocation not given. Vaccine and placebo recipients were sampled on day 63 after the first injection. Germline assignment: CDR1 SQVTM and CDR2 ANQGSEA. CDR3 size: 13 residues. Trimming removed 3 bases from V and 7 bases from J, with 12 bases in between. The method was immunoSEQ multiplex PCR; TCRdb's version includes in-frame clones alone and lacks a portion of them. The repertoire holds 380,000 or so clones, with around nine tenths as singletons.

Sequencing was performed on peripheral blood, taken in a trial of Ad26.COV2.S vaccine versus placebo. The genes are TRBV29-1 and TRBJ1-4; tentative D call: TRBD1 (5 bases). The TCR originated in a person between 18 and 60 years old who received the Ad26.COV2.S COVID-19 vaccine or a placebo. The CDR3 region has the DNA TGCAGCGTTGAGACCCGACAGAGTGAAAAACTGTTTTTT. Translating it yields CSVETRQSEKLFF.